The rows below give T cell receptor beta chains drawn from one sample of a study of CXCR3-negative and CXCR3-positive naive CD8 T cells. TCRdb reanalyzed the 5' RACE reads and collapses them to one entry per CDR3 protein, without DNA. The listing records about 110,000 distinct CDR3 sequences. The specimen sequenced was naive CXCR3+ CD8+ T cells from blood. The source of these receptors is a human donor in good health. Some clones in this sample may be carry-over from other donors' samples. CDR3s include the opening cysteine and the closing phenylalanine or tryptophan. Fields, in order: V gene, J gene, CDR3 protein.

TRBV7-2	TRBJ1-1	CASSPSWGDLNTEAFF
TRBV10-3	TRBJ2-7	CAISEDTYEQYF
TRBV7-9	TRBJ2-7	CASSPRLGNEQYF
TRBV7-9	TRBJ2-3	CASSDRVLDKYF
TRBV15	TRBJ1-2	CATSSGGDYGYTF
TRBV4-3	TRBJ1-2	CASSQTGENYGYTF
TRBV7-9	TRBJ2-1	CASSLVDNEQFF
TRBV7-9	TRBJ2-7	CATEGVVTYEQYF
TRBV20-1	TRBJ2-2	CSASRANTGELFF
TRBV29-1	TRBJ1-2	CSVRRWKDDYGYTF
TRBV29-1	TRBJ1-2	CSVEDLNGFDYGYTF
TRBV18	TRBJ1-1	CASASLQGTNTEAFF
TRBV29-1	TRBJ2-1	CSVEGLANEQFF
TRBV7-6	TRBJ2-7	CASSLDRAPSYEQYF
TRBV13	TRBJ2-7	CASSSGGRLPYEQYF
TRBV27	TRBJ2-7	CASSLQGQGFVEQYF
TRBV5-1	TRBJ2-1	CASSLEGFGNEQFF
TRBV23-1	TRBJ2-7	CASSGSYGTNYEQYF
TRBV12-3/TRBV12-4	TRBJ1-3	CASSSPGNTIYF
TRBV12-3/TRBV12-4	TRBJ2-1	CASSLFGAGGPIDEQFF
TRBV10-3	TRBJ1-1	CAISEQQDSNTEAFF
TRBV20-1	TRBJ2-1	CSARGANSYNEQFF
TRBV13	TRBJ2-1	CASSFVTGGNEQFF
TRBV29-1	TRBJ1-2	CSGDRGEYGYTF
TRBV19	TRBJ2-7	CASRGEGQSYEQYF
TRBV15	TRBJ2-1	CATSTGRRNSQFF
TRBV4-1	TRBJ1-1	CASSQVTGGATEAFF
TRBV12-3/TRBV12-4	TRBJ2-5	CASSVEPPETQYF
TRBV12-3/TRBV12-4	TRBJ2-7	CASSPGTGLYEQYF
TRBV7-9	TRBJ1-2	CASSLPWTGDYGYTF
TRBV20-1	TRBJ2-1	CSAGEGFYNEQFF
TRBV7-3	TRBJ2-7	CASSFYGGRGEQYF
TRBV7-9	TRBJ1-1	CASSAAGNTEAFF
TRBV7-9	TRBJ2-1	CASSSTGYDEQFF
TRBV28	TRBJ2-3	CASSLEDPSTDTQYF
TRBV5-5	TRBJ2-5	CASSLFMRGGETQYF
TRBV7-9	TRBJ1-2	CASSLGAVRGYTF
TRBV29-1	TRBJ1-4	CSAVGRHEKLFF
TRBV7-8	TRBJ1-5	CASSPRVGDNQPQHF
TRBV4-1	TRBJ1-5	CASSQDNRVSNQPQHF
TRBV7-3	TRBJ2-1	CASSPEDLYNEQFF
TRBV29-1	TRBJ2-2	CSVEEGANTGELFF
TRBV4-2	TRBJ2-7	CASSQRLAGVDEQYF
TRBV29-1	TRBJ2-7	CSVETQGAHEQYF
TRBV5-1	TRBJ2-5	CASSPYGPLAGTQETQYF
TRBV5-1	TRBJ2-1	CASSLEASGAYNEQFF
TRBV29-1	TRBJ2-7	CSVAGGKSYEQYF
TRBV2	TRBJ1-1	CASSEAPGGNTEAFF
TRBV27	TRBJ2-2	CASSLVSEAGELFF
TRBV29-1	TRBJ2-1	CSELKEGSGSYNEQFF
TRBV30	TRBJ2-5	CAWSVDDKQETQYF
TRBV28	TRBJ1-5	CASRPNTDQPQHF
TRBV5-5	TRBJ2-1	CASSLGLEFLWDEQFF
TRBV7-2	TRBJ1-1	CASTFSDMKTGTEAFF
TRBV9	TRBJ1-2	CASSSPGQYYGYTF